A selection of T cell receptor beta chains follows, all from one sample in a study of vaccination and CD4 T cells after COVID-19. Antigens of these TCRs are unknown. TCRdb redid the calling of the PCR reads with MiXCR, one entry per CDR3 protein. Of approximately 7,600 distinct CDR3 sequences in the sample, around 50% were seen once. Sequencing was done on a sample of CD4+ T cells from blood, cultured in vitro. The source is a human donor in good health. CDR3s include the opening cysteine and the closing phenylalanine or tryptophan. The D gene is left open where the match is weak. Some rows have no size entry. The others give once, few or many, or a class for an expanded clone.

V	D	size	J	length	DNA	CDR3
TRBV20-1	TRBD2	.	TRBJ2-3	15	TGCAGTGCGAGAACTAGCGGGCCGACTACAGATACGCAGTATTTT	CSARTSGPTTDTQYF
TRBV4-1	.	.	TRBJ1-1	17	TGCGCCAGCAGCCAAGTAACGGTGGGACGGAGGGGTGCTGAAGCTTTCTTT	CASSQVTVGRRGAEAFF
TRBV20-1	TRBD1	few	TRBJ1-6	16	TGCAGTGCTAGAAACGGCGGACAGGGATATAATTCACCCCTCCACTTT	CSARNGGQGYNSPLHF
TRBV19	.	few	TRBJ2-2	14	TGTGCCAGTACCCCCGGGACACACACCGGGGAGCTGTTTTTT	CASTPGTHTGELFF
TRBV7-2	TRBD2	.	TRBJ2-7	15	TGTGCCAGCAGCTTCGGGGGGGGACAATCCTACGAGCAGTACTTC	CASSFGGGQSYEQYF
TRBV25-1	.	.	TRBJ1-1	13	TGTGCCAGCAGTGAAGGGAGATTGACTGAAGCTTTCTTT	CASSEGRLTEAFF
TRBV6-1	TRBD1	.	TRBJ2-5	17	TGTGCCAGCAGTGAATTCGGACAGGGCTCGTACCAAGAGACCCAGTACTTC	CASSEFGQGSYQETQYF
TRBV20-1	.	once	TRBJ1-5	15	TGCAGTGCTAGAACCCGAGACAGTCACAATCAGCCCCAGCATTTT	CSARTRDSHNQPQHF
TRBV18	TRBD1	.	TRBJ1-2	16	TGTGCCAGCACCCCGGGACAGGGGTGGGGAAACTATGGCTACACCTTC	CASTPGQGWGNYGYTF
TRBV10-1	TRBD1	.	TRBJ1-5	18	TGCGCCAGCAGTGAAAAACAGGGGGCCCCGTCAAGGAATCAGCCCCAGCATTTT	CASSEKQGAPSRNQPQHF
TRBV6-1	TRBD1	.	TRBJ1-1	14	TGTGCCAGCAGGACAGGGGCCCTGAACACTGAAGCTTTCTTT	CASRTGALNTEAFF
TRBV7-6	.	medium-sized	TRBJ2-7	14	TGTGCCAGCAGCTTGCAGGGGAGTCTTTACGAGCAGTACTTC	CASSLQGSLYEQYF
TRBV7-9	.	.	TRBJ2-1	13	TGTGCCAGCAGCCCTAGCTCCTACAATGAGCAGTTCTTC	CASSPSSYNEQFF
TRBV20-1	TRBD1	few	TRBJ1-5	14	TGCAGTGCTTCGACAGGGTGGGACAATCAGCCCCAGCATTTT	CSASTGWDNQPQHF
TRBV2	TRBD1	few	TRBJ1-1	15	TGTGCCAGCAGTCTGGACAGGGTCCCGAACACTGAAGCTTTCTTT	CASSLDRVPNTEAFF
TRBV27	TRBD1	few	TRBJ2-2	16	TGTGCCAGCAGTCGCCACAGGGGCATGGAGGTCGGGGAGCTGTTTTTT	CASSRHRGMEVGELFF
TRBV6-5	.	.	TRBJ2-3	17	TGTGCCAGCAGTTACTCGCCGGGACTGCTAACCACAGATACGCAGTATTTT	CASSYSPGLLTTDTQYF
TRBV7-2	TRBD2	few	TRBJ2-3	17	TGTGCCAGCAGCCCACGGACTAGCGGGGGGGCTGGAGATACGCAGTATTTT	CASSPRTSGGAGDTQYF
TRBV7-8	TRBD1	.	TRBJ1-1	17	TGTGCCAGCAGCCCCCGGGACAGGGGGCGCGGGAACACTGAAGCTTTCTTT	CASSPRDRGRGNTEAFF
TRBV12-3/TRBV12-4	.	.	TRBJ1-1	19	TGTGCCAGCAGTACGGGGGTATTGGGGCAGGGAAGCTTGGACACTGAAGCTTTCTTT	CASSTGVLGQGSLDTEAFF
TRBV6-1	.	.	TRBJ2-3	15	TGTGCCAGCACCCAAGGGGGGGGGTTGACAGATACGCAGTATTTT	CASTQGGGLTDTQYF
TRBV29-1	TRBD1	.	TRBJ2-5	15	TGCAGCGTCGTATATTGGGACAGAGAGCAAGAGACCCAGTACTTC	CSVVYWDREQETQYF